What follows are 17 T cell receptor beta chains derived from one specimen sequenced in a study of cytomegalovirus exposure and HLA in healthy donors. The PCR used 60 Vbeta and 13 Jbeta primers. Sequenced by immunoSEQ multiplex PCR; TCRdb stores in-frame clones only, minus some. The table records some 100,000 clones, 79% of them present only once. Input material: PBMCs. These receptors were obtained from a female donor in good health and CMV-seropositive.

CDR3 bases: TGCAGCGCGTCCAGGGGGGACTATGGCTACACCTTC. Translated, it gives CSASRGDYGYTF. The chain combines TRBV29-1 with TRBJ1-2; TRBD1 agrees at 7 bases. There are 12 residues in the CDR3. V lost 7 bases and J lost 3; bases outside the gene matches: 5. Germline assignment: CDR1 SQVTM and CDR2 ANQGSEA.

J is TRBJ1-1 and V is TRBV30; D might be TRBD1 (6 bases). V was pared by 5 bases and J by 0 bases, with 7 bases between. The CDR3 totals 12 residues. CDR1 GTSNPN and CDR2 SVGIG come from the germline V gene (reference sequence). CDR3 protein: CAWGQLNTEAFF. In DNA, the CDR3 is TGTGCCTGGGGACAGTTGAACACTGAAGCTTTCTTT.

The J gene is TRBJ2-7, the V gene TRBV29-1; weak D call: TRBD1 (5 bases). Germline V CDR1 and CDR2: SQVTM, ANQGSEA. V lost 6 bases, J lost 3 bases, and 18 bases lay in between. This CDR3 is built from 14 residues. The CDR3 reads CSVVAGLNVYEQYF. Written as DNA, the CDR3 is TGCAGCGTCGTCGCAGGGCTGAACGTCTACGAGCAGTACTTC.

This clone was seen only a few times. This chain uses TRBV6-4 with TRBJ2-1; 15 bases are a match to TRBD2. The CDR3 loop spans 15 amino acids. The germline CDR1 and CDR2 sequences are MRHNA and SNTAGT. V dropped 2 bases and J dropped 7; count of bases not matched to a gene: 0. For the CDR3, the DNA is TGTGCCAGCAGTGACGGGACTAGCGGGGGGAATGAGCAGTTCTTC. Translated: CASSDGTSGGNEQFF.

The chain employs TRBV15 and TRBJ2-7; no clear D. This CDR3 has 13 residues. V was clipped by 0 bases and J by 6 bases, with 9 bases between them. Germline CDR1 is LNHNV and CDR2 is YYDKDF (reference sequence). The CDR3 nucleotides read TGTGCCACCAGCAGAGATCGCCAGCGCGAGCAGTACTTC. As protein: CATSRDRQREQYF. Using reference TRBV15 and TRBJ2-7 for the parts outside the CDR3, the full variable domain is DAMVIQNPRYQVTQFGKPVTLSCSQTLNHNVMYWYQQKSSQAPKLLFHYYDKDFNNEADTPDNFQSRRPNTSFCFLDIRSPGLGDTAMYLCATSRDRQREQYFGPGTRLTVT.

V and J are TRBV10-1 and TRBJ2-1; 10 nucleotides match TRBD2. This CDR3 is 15 amino acids long. CDR1 is WNHNN, CDR2 SYGVQD, per germline (reference sequence). V was clipped by 6 bases and J by 4 bases; unmatched bases: 6. CDR3 nucleotide sequence: TGCGCCAGCAGCAAAAGCGGGGGGGCTTACAATGAGCAGTTCTTC. It translates to CASSKSGGAYNEQFF.

The chain is built from TRBV9 and TRBJ2-3, with D perhaps TRBD2 (6 bases). CDR1 SGDLS and CDR2 YYNGEE come from the germline V gene. The CDR3 loop spans 16 amino acids. V was pared by 0 bases and J by 4 bases, with 15 bases between. This CDR3 is CASSVVERAGADTQYF. The CDR3 DNA sequence: TGTGCCAGCAGCGTAGTGGAGCGGGCCGGGGCAGATACGCAGTATTTT.

This clone was counted between two and nine times. The genes are TRBV4-1 and TRBJ2-3; D remains unclear. Trimming pared 0 bases from V and 3 bases from J, leaving 10 bases between. The germline gives CDR1 MGHRA, CDR2 YSYEKL. This CDR3 is built from 15 residues. The CDR3 reads CASSQDPGTTDTQYF. DNA of the CDR3: TGCGCCAGCAGCCAAGATCCAGGTACTACAGATACGCAGTATTTT.

This clone was found a few times. V is TRBV6-6 and J is TRBJ1-5, with D possibly being TRBD1 (5 bases). The ends were cut back, 3 bases at V and 7 bases at J, with 10 bases in the middle. This CDR3 has 13 residues. Looked up from germline, CDR1 is MNHNY and CDR2 is SVGAGI (reference sequence). CDR3 residues: CASSYQGTQPQHF. The CDR3 DNA follows: TGTGCCAGCAGTTATCAGGGAACCCAGCCCCAGCATTTT.

The rearrangement joins TRBV28 to TRBJ2-5; 7 positions agree with TRBD1. The CDR3 extends over 13 amino acids. J lost 5 bases, V lost 5 bases, and 5 bases had no gene match. Germline values: CDR1 MDHEN, CDR2 SYDVKM. DNA of the CDR3: TGTGCCAGCAGTGGACAGGTGGCGGAGACCCAGTACTTC. Its protein product is CASSGQVAETQYF.

The chain joins TRBV29-1 to TRBJ1-1; a possible D gene is TRBD1 (6 bases). Germline-derived CDR1 and CDR2 are SQVTM and ANQGSEA. The CDR3 covers 14 residues. V lost 0 bases and J 6 bases, leaving 14 bases between the germline ends. As DNA, the CDR3 is TGCAGCGTTGAAGACCCGCAGGGGAGGGCTGAAGCTTTCTTT. This encodes CSVEDPQGRAEAFF. Complete variable domain (other parts from reference TRBV29-1 and TRBJ1-1): SAVISQKPSRDICQRGTSLTIQCQVDSQVTMMFWYRQQPGQSLTLIATANQGSEATYESGFVIDKFPISRPNLTFSTLTVSNMSPEDSSIYLCSVEDPQGRAEAFFGQGTRLTVV.

This chain connects TRBV2 to TRBJ1-2; 7 nucleotides line up with TRBD1. Germline V CDR1 and CDR2: SNHLY, FYNNEI. This CDR3 region has 15 residues. V lost 5 bases, J lost 8 bases, and 14 bases stayed unmatched. The CDR3 sequence: CASSPRTGLSGGYTF. In DNA form, the CDR3 reads TGTGCCAGCAGTCCCCGGACAGGACTTTCGGGCGGCTACACCTTC.

The CDR3: CASSSDRGTDTQYF. CDR3 DNA sequence: TGTGCCAGCAGCTCCGACAGGGGCACAGATACGCAGTATTTT. V gene TRBV7-2 combines with J gene TRBJ2-3, with 7 nucleotides matching TRBD1. The CDR3 sequence is 14 residues long. Germline assignment: CDR1 SGHTA and CDR2 FQGNSA. The V segment lost 4 bases and the J segment 1 base; nucleotides outside the gene matches: 2.

CDR3 bases: TGTGCCAGCAGCTTAGGAGCGGGGCTCTCCTACAATGAGCAGTTCTTC. The encoded protein is CASSLGAGLSYNEQFF. V gene TRBV7-2 combines with J gene TRBJ2-1, with 7 bases lining up with TRBD2. CDR1 is SGHTA, CDR2 FQGNSA, per germline. Losses at the gene ends were 1 base for V and 0 bases for J; bases not matched to a gene: 3. The CDR3 extends over 16 amino acids.

This clone was detected once. V and J are TRBV2 and TRBJ2-1; 10 positions match TRBD2. The CDR3 sequence is 14 residues long. Germline CDR1 SNHLY, CDR2 FYNNEI. Trimming cost V 4 bases and J 8 bases; bases outside gene matches: 5. The CDR3 protein is CASSAVAGGHEQFF. CDR3 DNA: TGTGCCAGCAGTGCGGTAGCGGGAGGTCATGAGCAGTTCTTC.

The rearrangement uses TRBV6-5 and TRBJ1-6; D is perhaps TRBD1 (5 bases). CDR1 is MNHEY and CDR2 is SVGAGI in the germline V gene. The CDR3 covers 15 residues. Trimming left V 0 bases short and J 7 bases short, with 10 bases between. CDR3 protein: CASSYSGRTNSPLHF. CDR3 sequence (DNA): TGTGCCAGCAGTTACTCCGGCAGGACAAATTCACCCCTCCACTTT.

The gene calls are TRBV4-3 and TRBJ1-1, with D perhaps TRBD1 (5 bases). This CDR3 spans 15 amino acids. Trimming stripped 0 bases from V and 0 bases from J, with 8 bases between. Germline assignment: CDR1 LGHNA and CDR2 YSLEER. CDR3 loop: CASSQDWGMNTEAFF. The DNA of the CDR3 is TGCGCCAGCAGCCAAGACTGGGGCATGAACACTGAAGCTTTCTTT.